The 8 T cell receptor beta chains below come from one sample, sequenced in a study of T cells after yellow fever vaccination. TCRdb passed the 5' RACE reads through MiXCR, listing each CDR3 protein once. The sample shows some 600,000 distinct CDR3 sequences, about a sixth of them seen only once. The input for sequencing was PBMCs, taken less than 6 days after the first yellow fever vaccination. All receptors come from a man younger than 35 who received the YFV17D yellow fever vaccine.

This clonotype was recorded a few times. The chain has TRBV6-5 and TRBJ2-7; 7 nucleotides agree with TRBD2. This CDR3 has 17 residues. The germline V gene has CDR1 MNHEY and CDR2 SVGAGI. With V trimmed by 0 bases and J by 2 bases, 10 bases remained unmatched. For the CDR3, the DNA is TGTGCCAGCAGTTACTCGAGAATCGCTAGCGGTCCCTACGAGCAGTACGTC. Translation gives CASSYSRIASGPYEQYV.

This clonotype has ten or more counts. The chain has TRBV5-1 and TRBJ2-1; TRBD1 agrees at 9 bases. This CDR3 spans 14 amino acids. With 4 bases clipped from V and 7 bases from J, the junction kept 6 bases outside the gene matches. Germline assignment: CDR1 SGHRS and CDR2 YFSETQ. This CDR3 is CASSPGQGNNEQFF. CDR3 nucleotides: TGCGCCAGCAGCCCGGGACAGGGTAATAATGAGCAGTTCTTC.

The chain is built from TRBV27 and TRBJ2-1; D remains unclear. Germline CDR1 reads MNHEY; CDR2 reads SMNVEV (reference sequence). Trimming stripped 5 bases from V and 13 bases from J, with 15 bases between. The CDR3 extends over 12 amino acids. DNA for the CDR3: TGTGCCAGCAGTCAGCACGGTACCCGTCAGTTCTTC. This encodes CASSQHGTRQFF.

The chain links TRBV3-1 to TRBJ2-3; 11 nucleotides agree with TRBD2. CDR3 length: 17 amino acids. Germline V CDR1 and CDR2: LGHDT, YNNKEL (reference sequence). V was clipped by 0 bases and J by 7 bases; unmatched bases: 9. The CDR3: CASSQDYRLAGLYTQYF. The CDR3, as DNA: TGTGCCAGCAGCCAAGACTACCGACTAGCGGGGCTCTATACGCAGTATTTT.

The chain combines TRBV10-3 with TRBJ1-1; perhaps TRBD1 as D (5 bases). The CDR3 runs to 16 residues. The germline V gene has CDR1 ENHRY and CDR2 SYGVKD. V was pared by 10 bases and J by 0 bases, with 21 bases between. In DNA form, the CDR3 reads TGTGCCACCCGAGAAGGGGCGGACTTCATGAACACTGAAGCTTTCTTT. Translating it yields CATREGADFMNTEAFF.

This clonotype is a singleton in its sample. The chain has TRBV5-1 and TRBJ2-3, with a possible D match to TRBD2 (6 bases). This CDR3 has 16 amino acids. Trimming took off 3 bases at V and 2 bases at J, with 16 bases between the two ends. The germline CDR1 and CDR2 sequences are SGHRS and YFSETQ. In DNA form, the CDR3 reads TGCGCCAGCAGCTCGGGACTGATCATAAACACAGATACGCAGTATTTT. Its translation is CASSSGLIINTDTQYF.

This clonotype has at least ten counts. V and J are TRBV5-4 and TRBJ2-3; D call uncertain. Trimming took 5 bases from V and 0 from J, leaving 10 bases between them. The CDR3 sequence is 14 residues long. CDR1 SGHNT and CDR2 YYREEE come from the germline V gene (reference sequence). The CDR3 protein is CASRVQSSTDTQYF. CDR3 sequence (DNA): TGTGCCAGCAGAGTACAGTCTAGCACAGATACGCAGTATTTT.

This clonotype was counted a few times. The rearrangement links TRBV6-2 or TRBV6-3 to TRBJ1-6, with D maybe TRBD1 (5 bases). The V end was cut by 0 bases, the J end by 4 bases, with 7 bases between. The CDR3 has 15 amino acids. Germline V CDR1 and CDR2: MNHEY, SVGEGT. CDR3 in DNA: TGTGCCAGCAGTTACTCCCAGGGTTATAATTCACCCCTCCACTTT. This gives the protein CASSYSQGYNSPLHF.